Each of the 3 T cell receptor beta chains below was sequenced from the same sample in a study of blood T cell repertoires in COVID-19. TCRdb keeps only in-frame clones here, not all; method: immunoSEQ multiplex PCR. The table includes fewer than 80,000 clones, roughly 87% detected once. Sequencing was performed on peripheral blood. The source of these receptors is a woman aged 45-65 years with active COVID-19.

This rearrangement joins TRBV6-2 or TRBV6-3 to TRBJ1-5; D is uncertain. The CDR3 covers 15 residues. The ends were cut back, 6 bases at V and 2 bases at J, with 14 bases in the middle. Germline V lookup: CDR1 MNHEY, CDR2 SVGEGT. The CDR3 sequence: CASSPELGGNQPQHF. The CDR3 DNA follows: TGTGCCAGCAGCCCTGAACTAGGCGGCAATCAGCCCCAGCATTTT.

The chain recombines TRBV5-5 with TRBJ2-5, with 11 bases identical to TRBD2. Germline V gene lookup returns CDR1 SGHKS and CDR2 YYEKEE (reference sequence). The CDR3 is 16 residues long. With 0 bases clipped from V and 5 bases from J, the junction kept 6 bases outside the gene matches. CDR3 amino acids: CASSLAASGRTETQYF. CDR3 coding DNA: TGTGCCAGCAGCTTGGCGGCTAGCGGGAGGACGGAGACCCAGTACTTC. Combining the CDR3 with reference TRBV5-5 and TRBJ2-5 gives the whole variable domain DAGVTQSPTHLIKTRGQQVTLRCSPISGHKSVSWYQQVLGQGPQFIFQYYEKEERGRGNFPDRFSARQFPNYSSELNVNALLLGDSALYLCASSLAASGRTETQYFGPGTRLLVL.

This chain links TRBV7-7 with TRBJ2-2; the D is unclear. V was clipped by 1 base and J by 1 base, with 13 bases between them. The germline gives CDR1 SSHAT, CDR2 FNYEAQ (reference sequence). The CDR3 runs to 17 residues. This chain's CDR3 is CASSLGRMTKNTGELFF. The CDR3 DNA reads TGTGCCAGCAGCTTAGGCAGAATGACAAAGAACACCGGGGAGCTGTTTTTT.